One sample yielded the 4 T cell receptor beta chains listed below, sequenced in a study of yellow fever vaccine responses in identical twins. TCRdb processed the RT-PCR reads anew with MiXCR; each CDR3 protein has one entry. Of some 4,000 distinct CDR3 sequences in the sample, roughly 89% are singletons; the top ten hold 1.8%. The sample here was T cells from blood (PBMCs), unsorted or a sorted subset (not recorded which), taken before or after yellow fever vaccination (not recorded which). The receptors stem from a woman aged 18-30 years who received the yellow fever vaccine.

CDR3 region: CASSLGGLGETEQFF. In DNA, the CDR3 is TGTGCCAGCAGCTTAGGTGGACTAGGCGAAACGGAGCAGTTCTTC. V usage is TRBV11-3 and J usage is TRBJ2-1, with 7 bases fitting TRBD2. V was clipped by 1 base and J by 10 bases; unmatched bases: 10. Germline V gives CDR1 SGHNT, CDR2 YENEEA. The CDR3 has 15 amino acids.

This chain connects TRBV11-1 to TRBJ2-1; D is uncertain. Trimming pared 2 bases from V and 1 base from J, leaving 3 bases between. CDR3 length: 13 residues. Germline loops: CDR1 SGHAT, CDR2 FQDESV (reference sequence). In DNA form, the CDR3 reads TGTGCCAGCAGCTTAAGTTCCTACAATGAGCAGTTCTTC. It encodes CASSLSSYNEQFF.

This chain joins TRBV5-6 and TRBJ1-5; TRBD1 agrees at 7 bases. The CDR3 spans 15 residues. Losses at the gene ends were 2 bases for V and 7 bases for J; bases not matched to a gene: 9. Germline V gene sequence: CDR1 SGHDT, CDR2 YYEEEE. CDR3 region: CASSFGGGATQPQHF. The CDR3 coding sequence is TGTGCCAGCAGCTTCGGAGGGGGCGCGACCCAGCCCCAGCATTTT.

V gene TRBV18 combines with J gene TRBJ2-3; D not resolved. CDR3 length: 12 amino acids. Germline-derived CDR1 and CDR2 are KGHSH and LQKENI. The ends were cut back, 4 bases at V and 0 bases at J, with 2 bases in the middle. This CDR3 is CASSLSTDTQYF. CDR3 coding DNA: TGTGCCAGCTCACTAAGCACAGATACGCAGTATTTT.